The entry below gives a single T cell receptor beta chain sequence along with its context. What it binds is not known. Per the germline V gene, CDR1 is SQVTM and CDR2 is ANQGSEA. Trimming stripped 6 bases from V and 1 base from J, with 15 bases between. CDR3 length: 14 residues. The data stem from a study of radiotherapy plus CTLA-4 blockade in lung cancer. Across the study: The study recorded objective responses in 15% to 20% of patients and disease control in approximately 33%. Findings of the study overall: Blood saw expansion of tumor-derived TCR clones after radiotherapy plus ipilimumab. Early blood T cell clone changes and increased post-radiation serum interferon-beta were reportedly the strongest response predictors.

Assay: immunoSEQ multiplex PCR; the TCRdb copy retains only in-frame clones and omits some. Here the sample spans about 62,000 clones, about 72% being singletons. Focal radiation and CTLA-4 blockade (ipilimumab) were tested in chemo-refractory metastatic non-small-cell lung cancer patients. J is TRBJ1-1 and V is TRBV29-1, with D possibly being TRBD1 (6 bases). The sample was peripheral blood, taken from a patient treated with radiotherapy plus ipilimumab. The receptor was derived from a human donor with non-small cell lung cancer who had a complete response to radiotherapy plus ipilimumab. CDR3 nucleotides: TGCAGCGTCCGACCCCAGACAGGGAACACTGAAGCTTTCTTT. This gives the protein CSVRPQTGNTEAFF.